The T cell receptor beta chain described here comes from a study of preoperative IRX-2 immunotherapy in early breast cancer. TCRdb keeps only in-frame clones here, not all; method: immunoSEQ multiplex PCR. The repertoire consists of tens of thousands of clones, with more than 80% occurring once and the leading ten covering approximately 1.3%. Documented treatment: preoperative locoregional IRX-2 cytokine immunotherapy. Preoperative locoregional IRX-2 cytokine immunotherapy was tested in the phase Ib source study. V shed 2 bases and J shed 0 bases, with 13 bases lying between them. Germline assignment: CDR1 KGHSH and CDR2 LQKENI. The CDR3 is made up of 16 amino acids.

The chain is built from TRBV18 and TRBJ2-5, with a possible D match to TRBD1 (6 bases). This specimen was lymph node tissue, taken after IRX-2 immunotherapy. This sequence was found in a human donor with breast cancer. CDR3 coding DNA: TGTGCCAGCTCACCAGGGATACGGACAGACCAAGAGACCCAGTACTTC. As protein: CASSPGIRTDQETQYF.